What follows are 26 T cell receptor beta chains derived from one specimen sequenced in a study of radiation and T cells in renal cell carcinoma. Method: immunoSEQ multiplex PCR; TCRdb's copy keeps in-frame clones and lacks some. The sample contains 150,000 to 180,000 clones, approximately 86% of which appear only once. The time point: blood 2 weeks post-SBRT. Treatment denoted: 15 Gy SBRT to primary tumor, nephrectomy 4 weeks later. The input for sequencing was blood, taken from a patient whose treatment included radiotherapy and nephrectomy. These receptors originate from a woman aged 45-65 years with renal cell carcinoma.

This chain uses TRBV9 with TRBJ2-6; D ambiguous. The CDR3 covers 18 residues. Germline CDR1 SGDLS, CDR2 YYNGEE. Trimming took 0 bases from V and 0 from J, leaving 13 bases between them. CDR3 coding DNA: TGTGCCAGCAGCGTAGCAGTGAGTCCTAACTCTGGGGCCAACGTCCTGACTTTC. It is translated as CASSVAVSPNSGANVLTF.

This chain uses TRBV19 with TRBJ2-7; 7 bases fit TRBD1. This CDR3 contains 14 residues. Germline V gene data show CDR1 as LNHDA and CDR2 as SQIVND (reference sequence). The V and J ends lost 5 bases and 1 base, in that order; junction bases with no gene match: 5. The CDR3 reads CASSSWTGSYEQYF. CDR3 DNA sequence: TGTGCCAGTAGTTCCTGGACAGGATCCTACGAGCAGTACTTC.

The chain is built from TRBV19 and TRBJ2-5; TRBD1 might be the D (5 bases). V lost 3 bases and J 5 bases, leaving 7 bases between the germline ends. Germline V gene sequence: CDR1 LNHDA, CDR2 SQIVND (reference sequence). The CDR3 is 12 amino acids. This chain's CDR3 is CASSIQGETQYF. CDR3 in DNA: TGTGCCAGTAGTATTCAGGGTGAGACCCAGTACTTC.

Points on this clone: A junction end diverges from the germline sequence, so it may reflect a read error. The J gene is TRBJ1-1, the V gene TRBV7-7, with no clear D. The CDR3 length is 16 residues. Germline V CDR1 and CDR2: SSHAT, FNYEAQ (reference sequence). CDR3 protein: CASSLLLVGYVTEAFF. In DNA, the CDR3 is TGTGCTAGCAGCTTGTTATTAGTGGGGTACGTCACTGAAGCTTTCTTT.

This rearrangement joins TRBV18 to TRBJ2-3; a possible D gene is TRBD1 (5 bases). Germline V lookup: CDR1 KGHSH, CDR2 LQKENI. V was trimmed by 4 bases and J by 0 bases, leaving 17 bases between them. This CDR3 has 17 amino acids. This chain's CDR3 is CASSRRSIQGSTDTQYF. DNA of the CDR3: TGTGCCAGCTCACGAAGGAGTATCCAGGGAAGCACAGATACGCAGTATTTT.

The rearrangement uses TRBV6-5 and TRBJ2-5; D is ambiguous. CDR3 length equals 11 residues. Germline CDR1 MNHEY, CDR2 SVGAGI. Trimming stripped 6 bases from V and 5 bases from J, with 7 bases between. CDR3 in amino acids: CASSRAETQYF. As DNA, the CDR3 is TGTGCCAGCAGCCGGGCTGAGACCCAGTACTTC.

This chain connects TRBV30 to TRBJ1-2, with a weak D call TRBD1 (5 bases). Germline assignment: CDR1 GTSNPN and CDR2 SVGIG (reference sequence). This CDR3 has 13 residues. Deletions cut 1 base from V and 8 bases from J, with 14 bases between. CDR3 protein: CAWSGKGTWGYTF. The CDR3 DNA follows: TGTGCCTGGAGTGGTAAGGGGACTTGGGGCTACACCTTC.

CDR3 sequence: CASSLQGYEQYF. CDR3 nucleotides: TGTGCCAGCAGCCTTCAGGGCTACGAGCAGTACTTC. The gene calls are TRBV11-1 and TRBJ2-7, with a weak D call TRBD1 (5 bases). The germline V and J ends were trimmed by 5 bases and 3 bases, with 8 bases remaining between them. The CDR3 runs to 12 residues. Germline-derived CDR1 and CDR2 are SGHAT and FQDESV (reference sequence). The full variable domain, completed using reference TRBV11-1 and TRBJ2-7, is EAEVAQSPRYKITEKSQAVAFWCDPISGHATLYWYRQILGQGPELLVQFQDESVVDDSQLPKDRFSAERLKGVDSTLKIQPAELGDSAMYLCASSLQGYEQYFGPGTRLTVT.

J is TRBJ2-2 and V is TRBV4-1, with D hard to call. With 0 bases removed from V and 10 bases from J, the gap between germline ends came to 6 bases. CDR1 is MGHRA and CDR2 is YSYEKL in the germline V gene. This CDR3 region has 12 residues. CDR3 in amino acids: CASSQDPPELFF. The DNA for the CDR3 is TGCGCCAGCAGCCAAGATCCCCCGGAGCTGTTTTTT.

This chain joins TRBV2 and TRBJ1-1; D remains unclear. In germline, CDR1 is SNHLY, CDR2 FYNNEI. The CDR3 contains 13 residues. With 6 bases removed from V and 4 bases from J, the gap between germline ends came to 12 bases. For the CDR3, the DNA is TGTGCCAGCAGGTCTAGGGATAGCACTGAAGCTTTCTTT. This codes for CASRSRDSTEAFF.

The chain combines TRBV7-2 with TRBJ2-5, with a possible D match to TRBD1 (5 bases). CDR3 length: 15 residues. CDR1 is SGHTA and CDR2 is FQGNSA in the germline V gene. Trimming cost V 2 bases and J 4 bases, with 14 bases left between them. CDR3 residues: CASSLMQGYVETQYF. The CDR3 DNA reads as TGTGCCAGCAGCTTAATGCAGGGATATGTAGAGACCCAGTACTTC.

The V gene is TRBV7-2, the J gene TRBJ2-7, with 10 bases matching TRBD1. Germline CDR1 and CDR2: SGHTA and FQGNSA. The J segment lost 1 base and the V segment lost 5 bases, leaving 5 bases of the junction unmatched. The CDR3 has 15 amino acids. The chain's CDR3 is CASSQGTGVSYEQYF. Here the CDR3 DNA reads TGTGCCAGCAGCCAGGGGACAGGGGTTTCCTACGAGCAGTACTTC. Combining the CDR3 with reference TRBV7-2 and TRBJ2-7 gives the whole variable domain GAGVSQSPSNKVTEKGKDVELRCDPISGHTALYWYRQSLGQGLEFLIYFQGNSAPDKSGLPSDRFSAERTGGSVSTLTIQRTQQEDSAVYLCASSQGTGVSYEQYFGPGTRLTVT.

Concerning this clone: Sequence at one end of the junction differs from germline and may be a read error. The chain carries TRBV6-1 and TRBJ2-2; 10 nucleotides agree with TRBD2. Germline values: CDR1 MNHNS, CDR2 SASEGT. The CDR3 runs 18 residues. DNA of the CDR3: TGTGCCAGCAGTGACCTTATACTAGCGGGGTTTAACACCGGGGAACTGTTTTTT. Its protein is CASSDLILAGFNTGELFF.

This sequence joins TRBV18 and TRBJ1-2; no reliable D call. Germline-derived CDR1 and CDR2 are KGHSH and LQKENI. CDR3 size: 14 residues. V lost 0 bases, J lost 2 bases, and 7 bases lay in between. This chain's CDR3 is CASSPPRRNYGYTF. CDR3 nucleotide sequence: TGTGCCAGCTCACCACCGAGGAGGAACTATGGCTACACCTTC.

A few counts support this clone. This chain links TRBV19 with TRBJ1-5; no reliable D call. Germline V gene data show CDR1 as LNHDA and CDR2 as SQIVND (reference sequence). The CDR3 extends over 13 amino acids. Trimming took 3 bases from V and 7 from J, leaving 10 bases between them. The CDR3 is CASSMSLAQPQHF. The CDR3 DNA follows: TGTGCCAGTAGTATGTCTCTGGCCCAGCCCCAGCATTTT.

This sequence joins TRBV11-2 and TRBJ1-6; no definite D call. V lost 0 bases and J 6 bases, leaving 12 bases between the germline ends. This CDR3 is 16 amino acids long. The germline gives CDR1 SGHAT, CDR2 FQNNGV. CDR3 bases: TGTGCCAGCAGCTTAGATAGCCGTCGCTTTAATTCACCCCTCCACTTT. Protein sequence: CASSLDSRRFNSPLHF.

This rearrangement joins TRBV19 to TRBJ1-5, with D unresolved. Germline V lookup: CDR1 LNHDA, CDR2 SQIVND (reference sequence). The V and J ends lost 0 bases and 2 bases respectively, with 8 bases between them. CDR3 length equals 15 residues. The CDR3 loop is CASSIDRVGNQPQHF. DNA of the CDR3: TGTGCCAGTAGTATAGATCGGGTAGGCAATCAGCCCCAGCATTTT.

The V and J genes are TRBV19 and TRBJ2-2, with 8 positions matching TRBD1. This CDR3 has 16 amino acids. Germline V CDR1 and CDR2: LNHDA, SQIVND (reference sequence). J was trimmed by 2 bases and V by 6 bases; bases with no gene match: 8. CDR3 region: CASRPRGTGNTGELFF. As DNA, the CDR3 is TGTGCCAGTAGGCCAAGGGGGACAGGCAACACCGGGGAGCTGTTTTTT. The full variable domain, rest sourced from reference TRBV19 and TRBJ2-2, is DGGITQSPKYLFRKEGQNVTLSCEQNLNHDAMYWYRQDPGQGLRLIYYSQIVNDFQKGDIAEGYSVSREKKESFPLTVTSAQKNPTAFYLCASRPRGTGNTGELFFGEGSRLTVL.

The chain combines TRBV7-8 with TRBJ2-1; 7 bases are a match to TRBD2. Losses at the gene ends were 1 base for V and 6 bases for J; bases not matched to a gene: 12. Germline V CDR1 and CDR2: SGHVS, FQNEAQ. This CDR3 has 17 residues. CDR3 in amino acids: CASSLGGLPQTPNEQFF. The CDR3 DNA follows: TGTGCCAGCAGCTTAGGGGGACTACCCCAGACCCCCAATGAGCAGTTCTTC.

The chain couples TRBV7-2 to TRBJ2-3, with a tentative D call TRBD2 (6 bases). There are 12 residues in the CDR3. Trimming stripped 5 bases from V and 5 bases from J, with 8 bases between. Germline V gene lookup returns CDR1 SGHTA and CDR2 FQGNSA. The CDR3 sequence is CASSAGGDTQYF. In DNA form, the CDR3 reads TGTGCCAGCAGCGCCGGGGGAGATACGCAGTATTTT.

Written as DNA, the CDR3 is TGTGCCAGCTCACCCGATGAAGGGACGATCTACGAGCAGTACTTC. Protein product: CASSPDEGTIYEQYF. The chain recombines TRBV18 with TRBJ2-7; D is perhaps TRBD1 or TRBD2 (5 bases each). V was cut by 3 bases and J by 3 bases, with 15 bases left in between. Germline values: CDR1 KGHSH, CDR2 LQKENI. The CDR3 has 15 residues.

The chain couples TRBV5-4 to TRBJ2-7; 9 bases match TRBD2. The CDR3 loop spans 15 amino acids. The J segment lost 4 bases and the V segment lost 6 bases, leaving 11 bases of the junction unmatched. CDR1 is SGHNT and CDR2 is YYREEE in the germline V gene (reference sequence). CDR3 amino acids: CASTDPGTSTYEQYF. CDR3 bases: TGTGCCAGCACCGACCCCGGGACTAGCACATACGAGCAGTACTTC. Full variable domain (remainder filled in from reference TRBV5-4 and TRBJ2-7): ETGVTQSPTHLIKTRGQQVTLRCSSQSGHNTVSWYQQALGQGPQFIFQYYREEENGRGNFPPRFSGLQFPNYSSELNVNALELDDSALYLCASTDPGTSTYEQYFGPGTRLTVT.

V gene TRBV5-8 combines with J gene TRBJ2-1; D remains ambiguous. The V end lost 1 base, the J end lost 0 bases, and 11 bases lay between the germline ends. In germline, CDR1 is SGHTS, CDR2 YDEGEE. This CDR3 comprises 16 residues. This CDR3 reads CASSLRQASSYNEQFF. The CDR3 bases are TGTGCCAGCAGCTTGCGGCAGGCGAGCTCCTACAATGAGCAGTTCTTC.

Comment on this clone: Its ends do not fully match the called genes, so a read error is possible. The chain employs TRBV7-7 and TRBJ2-7; possible D gene TRBD1, 5 bases. Per germline, CDR1 SSHAT and CDR2 FNYEAQ (reference sequence). The CDR3 has 13 residues. CDR3 amino acids: CASSQGPSFEQYF. The CDR3 nucleotides read TGTGCTAGCAGCCAGGGTCCGAGCTTCGAGCAGTACTTC. Looking up the rest from reference TRBV7-7 and TRBJ2-7 gives the full variable domain: GAGVSQSPRYKVTKRGQDVTLRCDPISSHATLYWYQQALGQGPEFLTYFNYEAQPDKSGLPSDRFSAERPEGSISTLTIQRTEQRDSAMYRCASSQGPSFEQYFGPGTRLTVT.

The chain carries TRBV5-5 and TRBJ2-5; D call uncertain. V lost 1 base, J lost 2 bases, and 9 bases lay in between. The CDR3 sequence is 14 residues long. CDR1 is SGHKS and CDR2 is YYEKEE in the germline V gene (reference sequence). The CDR3: CASSLIAIQETQYF. The CDR3 nucleotides read TGTGCCAGCAGCTTGATCGCTATTCAAGAGACCCAGTACTTC.

In this sample, this clone turned up once. This rearrangement joins TRBV5-1 to TRBJ2-1; tentatively, D is TRBD2 (5 bases). V gave up 4 bases and J gave up 5 bases, with 16 bases separating them. Germline V CDR1 and CDR2: SGHRS, YFSETQ. This CDR3 has 15 amino acids. DNA of the CDR3: TGCGCCAGCAGCCCGGGTTCAGGACTGGACAATGAGCAGTTCTTC. Protein product: CASSPGSGLDNEQFF.